The present T cell receptor beta chain was sequenced within a study of blood T cell repertoires in COVID-19. Clones were read by immunoSEQ multiplex PCR, and TCRdb kept only the in-frame ones, dropping some. Among around 68,000 clones listed, about 81% were seen once. The trim removed 5 bases at V and 3 bases at J, leaving 4 bases unmatched. CDR1 is MDHEN and CDR2 is SYDVKM in the germline V gene. The CDR3 runs 13 residues. The receptor's source is a human donor in a cohort sampled during active COVID-19. This rearrangement joins TRBV28 to TRBJ2-7, with 7 nucleotides matching TRBD1. Sequencing input: peripheral blood. This CDR3 reads CASSVGTDYEQYF. CDR3 coding DNA: TGTGCCAGCAGTGTCGGGACAGACTACGAGCAGTACTTC.